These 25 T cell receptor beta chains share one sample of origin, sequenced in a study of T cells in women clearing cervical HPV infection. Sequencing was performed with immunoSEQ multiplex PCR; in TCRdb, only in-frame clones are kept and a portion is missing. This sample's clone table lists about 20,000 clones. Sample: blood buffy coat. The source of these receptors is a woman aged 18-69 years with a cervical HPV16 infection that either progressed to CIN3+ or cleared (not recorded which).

CDR3 DNA, as far as it was read: TGTGCCAGCAGCCTCTCCGGGGTTTCACAAGAGACG. Protein: CASSLSGVSQET. The complete CDR3 protein is CASSLSGVSQETQYF. The rearrangement uses TRBV7-2 and TRBJ2-3, with D possibly TRBD2 on 5 matching bases. The read terminates 3 residues ahead of where the CDR3 ends, so the germline J gene completes it. The CDR3 has 15 residues. The germline V gene encodes CDR1 SGHTA and CDR2 FQGNSA.

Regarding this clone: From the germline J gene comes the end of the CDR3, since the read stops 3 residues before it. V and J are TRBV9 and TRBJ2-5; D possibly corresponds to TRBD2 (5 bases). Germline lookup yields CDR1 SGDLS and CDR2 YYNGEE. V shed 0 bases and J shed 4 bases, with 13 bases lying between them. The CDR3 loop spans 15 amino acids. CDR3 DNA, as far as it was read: TGTGCCAGCAGCGTAGGCGTCGGACTCCCAGAGACC. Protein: CASSVGVGLPET. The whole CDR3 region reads CASSVGVGLPETQYF.

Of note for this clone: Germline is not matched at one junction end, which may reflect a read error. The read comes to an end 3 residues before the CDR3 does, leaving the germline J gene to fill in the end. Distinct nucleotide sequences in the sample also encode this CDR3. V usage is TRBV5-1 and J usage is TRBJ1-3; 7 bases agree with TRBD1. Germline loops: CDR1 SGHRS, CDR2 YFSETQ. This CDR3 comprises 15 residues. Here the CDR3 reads CASSTQGSSGNTIYF. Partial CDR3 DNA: TGCGCCAGCAGCACACAGGGGAGCTCTGGAAACACT.

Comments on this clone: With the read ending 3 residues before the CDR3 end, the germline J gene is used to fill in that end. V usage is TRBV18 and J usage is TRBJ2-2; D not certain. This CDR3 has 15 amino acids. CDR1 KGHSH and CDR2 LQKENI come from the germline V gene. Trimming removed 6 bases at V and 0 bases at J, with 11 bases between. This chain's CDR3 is CASSKEAANTGELFF. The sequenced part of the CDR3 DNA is TGTGCCAGCTCTAAAGAGGCAGCGAACACCGGGGAG.

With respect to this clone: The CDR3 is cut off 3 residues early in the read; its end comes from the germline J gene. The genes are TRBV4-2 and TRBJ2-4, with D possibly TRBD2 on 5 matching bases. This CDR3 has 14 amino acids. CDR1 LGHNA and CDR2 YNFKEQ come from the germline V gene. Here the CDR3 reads CASSQDLLDYSQYF. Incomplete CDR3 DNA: TGTGCCAGCAGCCAAGATTTATTAGACTATAGT.

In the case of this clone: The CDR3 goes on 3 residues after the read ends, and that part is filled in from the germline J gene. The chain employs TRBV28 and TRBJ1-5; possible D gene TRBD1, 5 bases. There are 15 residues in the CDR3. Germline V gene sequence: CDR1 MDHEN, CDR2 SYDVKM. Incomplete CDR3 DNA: TGTGCCAGCGGGACTCAGGGACTCTTCCCTGATCCC. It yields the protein CASGTQGLFPDP. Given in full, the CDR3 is CASGTQGLFPDPQHF. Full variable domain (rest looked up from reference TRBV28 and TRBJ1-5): DVKVTQSSRYLVKRTGEKVFLECVQDMDHENMFWYRQDPGLGLRLIYFSYDVKMKEKGDIPEGYSVSREKKERFSLILESASTNQTSMYLCASGTQGLFPDPQHFGDGTRLSIL.

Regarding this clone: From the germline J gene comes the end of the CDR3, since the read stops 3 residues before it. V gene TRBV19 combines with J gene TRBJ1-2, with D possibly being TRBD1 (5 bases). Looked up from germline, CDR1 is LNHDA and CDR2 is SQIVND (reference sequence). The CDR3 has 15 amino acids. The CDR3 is CALRAPGLGTDTYTF. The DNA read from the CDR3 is TGTGCCCTCAGGGCACCGGGACTCGGCACAGATACC.

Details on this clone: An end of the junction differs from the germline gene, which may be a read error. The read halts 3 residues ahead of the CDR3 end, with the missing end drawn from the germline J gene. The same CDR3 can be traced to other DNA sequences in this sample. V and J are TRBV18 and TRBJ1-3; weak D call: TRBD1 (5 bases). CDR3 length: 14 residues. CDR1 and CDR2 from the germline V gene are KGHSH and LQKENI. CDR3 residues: CASSPEGTGNTIYF. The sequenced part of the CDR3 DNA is TGTGCCAGCTCACCAGAAGGGACTGGAAACACA.

The CDR3 DNA, read in part, is TGTGCCAGTAGACAGGACTCTAACTATGGC. Translated, it gives CASRQDSNYG. The full CDR3 is CASRQDSNYGYTF. This rearrangement joins TRBV4-2 to TRBJ1-2, with a possible D match to TRBD1 (6 bases). Coverage ceases 3 residues before the CDR3 finishes, and the germline J gene fills in the end. From germline, CDR1 is LGHNA and CDR2 YNFKEQ. V lost 9 bases to trimming and J lost 0 bases, with 11 bases between them. The CDR3 runs 13 residues.

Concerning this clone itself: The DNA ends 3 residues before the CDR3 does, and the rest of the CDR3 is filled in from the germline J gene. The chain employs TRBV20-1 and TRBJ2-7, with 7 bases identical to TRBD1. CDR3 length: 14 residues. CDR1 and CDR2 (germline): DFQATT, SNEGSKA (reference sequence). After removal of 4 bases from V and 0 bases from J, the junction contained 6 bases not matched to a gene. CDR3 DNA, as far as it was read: TGCAGTGCTATAAAGACAGGGACCTCCTACGAG. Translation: CSAIKTGTSYE. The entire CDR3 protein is CSAIKTGTSYEQYF.

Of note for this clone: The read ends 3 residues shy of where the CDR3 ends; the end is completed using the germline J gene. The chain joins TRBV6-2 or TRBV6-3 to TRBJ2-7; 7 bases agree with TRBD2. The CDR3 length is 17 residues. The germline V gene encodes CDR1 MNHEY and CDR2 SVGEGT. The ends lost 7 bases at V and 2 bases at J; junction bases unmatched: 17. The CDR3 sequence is CASTPRYQREATYEQYF. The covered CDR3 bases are TGTGCCAGCACCCCCCGGTACCAGCGGGAAGCCACCTACGAG.

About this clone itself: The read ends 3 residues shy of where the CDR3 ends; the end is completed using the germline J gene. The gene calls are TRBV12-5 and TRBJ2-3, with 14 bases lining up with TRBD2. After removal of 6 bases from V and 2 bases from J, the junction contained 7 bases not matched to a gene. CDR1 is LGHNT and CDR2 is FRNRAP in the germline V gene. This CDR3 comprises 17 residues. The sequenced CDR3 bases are TGTGCTAGTGGCCAGACTAGCGGGAGGGCCCACACAGATACG. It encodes CASGQTSGRAHTDT. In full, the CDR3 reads CASGQTSGRAHTDTQYF. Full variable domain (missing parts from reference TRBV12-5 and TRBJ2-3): DARVTQTPRHKVTEMGQEVTMRCQPILGHNTVFWYRQTMMQGLELLAYFRNRAPLDDSGMPKDRFSAEMPDATLATLKIQPSEPRDSAVYFCASGQTSGRAHTDTQYFGPGTRLTVL.

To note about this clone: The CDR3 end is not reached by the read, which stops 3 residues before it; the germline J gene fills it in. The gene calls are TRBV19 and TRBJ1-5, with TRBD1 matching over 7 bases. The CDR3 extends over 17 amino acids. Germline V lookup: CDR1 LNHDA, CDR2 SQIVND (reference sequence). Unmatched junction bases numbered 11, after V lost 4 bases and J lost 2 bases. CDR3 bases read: TGTGCCAGTAGTAGGGGTGACAGGGTAGGGGGCAATCAGCCC. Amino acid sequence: CASSRGDRVGGNQP. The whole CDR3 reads CASSRGDRVGGNQPQHF.

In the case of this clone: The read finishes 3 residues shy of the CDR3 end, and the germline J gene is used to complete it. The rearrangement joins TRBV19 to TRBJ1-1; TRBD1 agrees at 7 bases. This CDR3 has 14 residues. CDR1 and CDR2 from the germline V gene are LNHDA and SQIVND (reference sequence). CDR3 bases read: TGTGCCAGTAGTATAGATCGTGACAGGGTAGAA. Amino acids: CASSIDRDRVE. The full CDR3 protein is CASSIDRDRVEAFF.

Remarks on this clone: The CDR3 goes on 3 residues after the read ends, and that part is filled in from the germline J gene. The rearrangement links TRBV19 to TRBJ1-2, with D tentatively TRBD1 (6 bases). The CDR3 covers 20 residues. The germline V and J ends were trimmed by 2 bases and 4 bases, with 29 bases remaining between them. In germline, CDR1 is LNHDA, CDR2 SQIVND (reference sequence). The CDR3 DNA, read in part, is TGTGCCAGTAGTATACCCCCTCGTGGGGGGGCCCGAGTAAGGACCTATGGC. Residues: CASSIPPRGGARVRTYG. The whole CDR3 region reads CASSIPPRGGARVRTYGYTF. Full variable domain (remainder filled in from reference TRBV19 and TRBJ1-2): DGGITQSPKYLFRKEGQNVTLSCEQNLNHDAMYWYRQDPGQGLRLIYYSQIVNDFQKGDIAEGYSVSREKKESFPLTVTSAQKNPTAFYLCASSIPPRGGARVRTYGYTFGSGTRLTVV.

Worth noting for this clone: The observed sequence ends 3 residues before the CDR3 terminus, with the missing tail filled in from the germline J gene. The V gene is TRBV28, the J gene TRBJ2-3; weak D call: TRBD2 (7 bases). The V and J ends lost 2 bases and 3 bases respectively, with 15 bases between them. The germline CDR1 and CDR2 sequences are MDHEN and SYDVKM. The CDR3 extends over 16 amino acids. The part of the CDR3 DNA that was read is TGTGCCAGCAGTTTAGTCACGGGGGGACATACAGATACG. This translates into CASSLVTGGHTDT. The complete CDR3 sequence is CASSLVTGGHTDTQYF.

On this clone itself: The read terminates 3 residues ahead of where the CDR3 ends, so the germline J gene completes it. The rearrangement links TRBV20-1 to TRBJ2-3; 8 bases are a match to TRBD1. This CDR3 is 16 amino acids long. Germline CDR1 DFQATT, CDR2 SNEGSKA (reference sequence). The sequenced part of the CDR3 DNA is TGCAGTGCTAGACCGGGCAGGGGGCGCAGCCGGGAGACG. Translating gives CSARPGRGRSRET. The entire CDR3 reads CSARPGRGRSRETQYF.

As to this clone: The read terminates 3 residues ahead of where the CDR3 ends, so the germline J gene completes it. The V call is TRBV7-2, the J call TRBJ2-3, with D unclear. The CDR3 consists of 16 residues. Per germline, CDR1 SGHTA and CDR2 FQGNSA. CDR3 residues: CASSLAGRPTQETQYF. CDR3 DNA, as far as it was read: TGTGCCAGCAGCTTAGCGGGCAGGCCTACGCAAGAGACG.

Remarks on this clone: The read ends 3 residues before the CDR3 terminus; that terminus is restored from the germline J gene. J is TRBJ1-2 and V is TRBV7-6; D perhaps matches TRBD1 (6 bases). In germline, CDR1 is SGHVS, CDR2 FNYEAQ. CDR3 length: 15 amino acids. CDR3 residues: CASSQSGGSYNDYTF. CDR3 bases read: TGTGCCAGCAGCCAAAGCGGGGGCTCCTACAATGAC.

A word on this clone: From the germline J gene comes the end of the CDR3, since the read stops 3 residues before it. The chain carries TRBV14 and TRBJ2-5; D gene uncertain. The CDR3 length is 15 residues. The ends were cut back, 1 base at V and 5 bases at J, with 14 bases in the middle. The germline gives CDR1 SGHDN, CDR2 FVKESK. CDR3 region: CASSQVASAVETQYF. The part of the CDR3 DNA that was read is TGTGCCAGCAGCCAAGTTGCCAGCGCGGTGGAGACC.

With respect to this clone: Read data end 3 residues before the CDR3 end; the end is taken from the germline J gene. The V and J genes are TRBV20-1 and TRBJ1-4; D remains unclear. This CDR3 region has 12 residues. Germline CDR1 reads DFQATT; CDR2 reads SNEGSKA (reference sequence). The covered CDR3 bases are TGCAGTGCTTTAGGGCTCGATTCACCA. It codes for CSALGLDSP. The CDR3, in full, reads CSALGLDSPLFF.

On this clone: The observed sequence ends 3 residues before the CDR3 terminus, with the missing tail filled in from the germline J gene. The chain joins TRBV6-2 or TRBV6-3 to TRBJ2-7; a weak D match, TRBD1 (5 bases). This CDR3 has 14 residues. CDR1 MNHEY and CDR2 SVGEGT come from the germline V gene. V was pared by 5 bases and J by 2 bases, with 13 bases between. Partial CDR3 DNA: TGTGCCAGCAGTCCCCTCCGCAGGGCCTACGAG. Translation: CASSPLRRAYE. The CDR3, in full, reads CASSPLRRAYEQYF.

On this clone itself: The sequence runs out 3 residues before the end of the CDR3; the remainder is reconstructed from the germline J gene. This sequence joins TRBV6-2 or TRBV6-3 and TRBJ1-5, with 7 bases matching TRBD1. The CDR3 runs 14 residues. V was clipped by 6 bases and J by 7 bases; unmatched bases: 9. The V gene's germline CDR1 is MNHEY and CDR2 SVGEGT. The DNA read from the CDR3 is TGTGCCAGCAGACAGACAGGGACCGGGCAGCCC. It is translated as CASRQTGTGQP. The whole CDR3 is CASRQTGTGQPQHF.

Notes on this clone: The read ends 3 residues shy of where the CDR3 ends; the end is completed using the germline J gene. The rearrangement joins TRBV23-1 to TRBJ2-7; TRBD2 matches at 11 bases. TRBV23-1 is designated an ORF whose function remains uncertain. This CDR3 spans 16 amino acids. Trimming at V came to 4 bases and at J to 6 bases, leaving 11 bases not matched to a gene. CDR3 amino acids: CASSRTLLAGESEQYF. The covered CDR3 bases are TGCGCCAGCAGTCGGACCTTACTAGCGGGAGAAAGCGAG.

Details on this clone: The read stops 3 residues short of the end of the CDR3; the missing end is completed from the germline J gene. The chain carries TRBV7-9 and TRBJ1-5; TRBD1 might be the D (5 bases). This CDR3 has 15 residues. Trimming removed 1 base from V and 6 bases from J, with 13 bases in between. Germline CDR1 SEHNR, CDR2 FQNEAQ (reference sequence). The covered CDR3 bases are TGTGCCAGCAGCTTAGTCACAGGTAGTCCTCAGCCC. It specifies CASSLVTGSPQP. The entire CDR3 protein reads CASSLVTGSPQPQHF.